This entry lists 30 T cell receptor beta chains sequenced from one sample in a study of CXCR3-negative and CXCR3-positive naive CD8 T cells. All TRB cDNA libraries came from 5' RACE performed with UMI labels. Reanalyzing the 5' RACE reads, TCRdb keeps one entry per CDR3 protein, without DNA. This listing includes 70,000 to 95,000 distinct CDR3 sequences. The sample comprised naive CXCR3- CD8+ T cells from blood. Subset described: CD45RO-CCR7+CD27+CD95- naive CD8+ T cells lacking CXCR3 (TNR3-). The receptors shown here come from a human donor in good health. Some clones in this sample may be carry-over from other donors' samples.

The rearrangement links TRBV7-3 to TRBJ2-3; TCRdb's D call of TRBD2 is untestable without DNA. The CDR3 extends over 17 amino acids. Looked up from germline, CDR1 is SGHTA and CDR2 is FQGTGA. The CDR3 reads CASSLMGRGGNTDTQYF.

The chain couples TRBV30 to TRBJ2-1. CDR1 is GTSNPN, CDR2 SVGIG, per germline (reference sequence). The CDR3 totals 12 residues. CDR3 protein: CAWNMVVGEQFF.

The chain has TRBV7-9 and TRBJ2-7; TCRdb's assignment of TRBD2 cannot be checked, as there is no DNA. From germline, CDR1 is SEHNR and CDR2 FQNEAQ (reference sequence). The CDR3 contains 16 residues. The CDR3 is CASSLGTSGSKYEQYF.

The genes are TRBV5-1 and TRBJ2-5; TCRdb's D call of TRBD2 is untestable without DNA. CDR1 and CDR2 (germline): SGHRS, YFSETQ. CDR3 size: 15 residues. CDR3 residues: CASSLGTSGQETQYF.

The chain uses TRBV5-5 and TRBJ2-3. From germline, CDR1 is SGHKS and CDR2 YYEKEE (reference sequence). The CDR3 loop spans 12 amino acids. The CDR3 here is CASSFGFDTQYF.

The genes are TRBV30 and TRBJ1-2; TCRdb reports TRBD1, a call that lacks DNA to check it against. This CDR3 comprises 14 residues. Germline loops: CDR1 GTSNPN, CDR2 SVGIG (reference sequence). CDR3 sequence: CAWAGTAIHYGYTF.

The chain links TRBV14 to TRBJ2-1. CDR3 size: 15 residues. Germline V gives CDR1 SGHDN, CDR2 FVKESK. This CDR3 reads CASSQDGVFGSEQFF.

The CDR3 sequence is CASSSDSYNEQFF. This chain uses TRBV7-3 with TRBJ2-1. CDR1 and CDR2 from the germline V gene are SGHTA and FQGTGA. The CDR3 runs to 13 residues.

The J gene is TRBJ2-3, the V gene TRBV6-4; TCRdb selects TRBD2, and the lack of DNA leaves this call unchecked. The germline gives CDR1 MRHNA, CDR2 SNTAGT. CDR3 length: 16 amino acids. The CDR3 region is CASSDLAGGDTDTQYF.

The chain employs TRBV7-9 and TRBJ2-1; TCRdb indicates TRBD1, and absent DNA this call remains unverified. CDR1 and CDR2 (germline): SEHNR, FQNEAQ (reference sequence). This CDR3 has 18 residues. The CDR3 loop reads CASSPPRPGFLFYNEQFF. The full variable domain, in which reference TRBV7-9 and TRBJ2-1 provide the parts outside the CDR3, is DTGVSQNPRHKITKRGQNVTFRCDPISEHNRLYWYRQTLGQGPEFLTYFQNEAQLEKSRLLSDRFSAERPKGSFSTLEIQRTEQGDSAMYLCASSPPRPGFLFYNEQFFGPGTRLTVL.

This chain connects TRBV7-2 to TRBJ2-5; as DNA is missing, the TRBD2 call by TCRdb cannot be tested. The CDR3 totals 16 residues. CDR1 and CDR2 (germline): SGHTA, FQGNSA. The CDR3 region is CASSPGTSGNQETQYF.

CDR3: CASSLRENMNTEAFF. The chain links TRBV5-1 to TRBJ1-1. CDR3 size: 15 residues. The germline CDR1 and CDR2 sequences are SGHRS and YFSETQ.

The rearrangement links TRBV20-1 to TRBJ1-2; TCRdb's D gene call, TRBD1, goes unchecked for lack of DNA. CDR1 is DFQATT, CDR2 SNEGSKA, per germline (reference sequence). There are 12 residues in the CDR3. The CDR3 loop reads CSASPGNYGYTF.

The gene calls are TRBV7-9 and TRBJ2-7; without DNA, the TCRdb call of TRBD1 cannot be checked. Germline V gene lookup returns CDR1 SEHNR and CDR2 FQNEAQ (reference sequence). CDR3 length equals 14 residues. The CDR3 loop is CASSLVQGIREQYF.

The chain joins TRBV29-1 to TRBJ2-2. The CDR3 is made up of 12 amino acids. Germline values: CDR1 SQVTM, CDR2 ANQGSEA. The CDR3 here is CSVPVDPGELFF.

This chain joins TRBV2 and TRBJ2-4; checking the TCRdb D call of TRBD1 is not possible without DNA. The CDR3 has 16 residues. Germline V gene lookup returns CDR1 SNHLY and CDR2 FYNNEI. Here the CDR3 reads CASSDGVPVAKNIQYF.

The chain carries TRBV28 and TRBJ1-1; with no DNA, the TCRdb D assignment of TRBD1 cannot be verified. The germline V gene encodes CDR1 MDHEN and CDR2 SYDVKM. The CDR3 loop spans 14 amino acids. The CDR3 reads CASSGAREVTEAFF.

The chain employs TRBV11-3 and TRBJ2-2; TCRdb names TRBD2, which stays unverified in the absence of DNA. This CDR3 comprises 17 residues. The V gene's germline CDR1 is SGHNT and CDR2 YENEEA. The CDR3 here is CASSSRGLPANTGELFF.

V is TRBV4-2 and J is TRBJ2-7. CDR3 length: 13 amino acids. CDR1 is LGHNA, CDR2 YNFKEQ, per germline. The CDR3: CASSQAWTYEQYF.

The CDR3: CASSQDGADYGYTF. This chain uses TRBV4-1 with TRBJ1-2; TCRdb indicates TRBD1, and absent DNA this call remains unverified. CDR1 is MGHRA and CDR2 is YSYEKL in the germline V gene. The CDR3 has 14 amino acids.

The CDR3 protein is CASSLASGQLYEQYF. V gene TRBV7-9 combines with J gene TRBJ2-7; TCRdb selects TRBD1, and the lack of DNA leaves this call unchecked. CDR3 length: 15 residues. Germline lookup yields CDR1 SEHNR and CDR2 FQNEAQ (reference sequence). Full variable domain (remainder filled in from reference TRBV7-9 and TRBJ2-7): DTGVSQNPRHKITKRGQNVTFRCDPISEHNRLYWYRQTLGQGPEFLTYFQNEAQLEKSRLLSDRFSAERPKGSFSTLEIQRTEQGDSAMYLCASSLASGQLYEQYFGPGTRLTVT.

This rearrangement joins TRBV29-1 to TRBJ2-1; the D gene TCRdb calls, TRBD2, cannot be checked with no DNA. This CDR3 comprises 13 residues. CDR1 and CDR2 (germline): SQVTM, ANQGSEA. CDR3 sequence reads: CSVRGLAHNEQFF.

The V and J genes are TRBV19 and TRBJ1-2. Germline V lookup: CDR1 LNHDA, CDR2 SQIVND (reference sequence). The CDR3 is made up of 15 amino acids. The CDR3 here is CASSIDLQGNYGYTF.

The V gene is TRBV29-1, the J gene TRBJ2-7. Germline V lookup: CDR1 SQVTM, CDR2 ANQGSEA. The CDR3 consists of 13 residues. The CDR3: CSVDTGSSYEQYF.

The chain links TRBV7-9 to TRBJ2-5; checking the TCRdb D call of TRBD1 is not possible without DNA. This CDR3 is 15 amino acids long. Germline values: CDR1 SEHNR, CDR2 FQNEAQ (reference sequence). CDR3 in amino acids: CASSLRRTDQETQYF. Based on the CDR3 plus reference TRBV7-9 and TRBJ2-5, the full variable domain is DTGVSQNPRHKITKRGQNVTFRCDPISEHNRLYWYRQTLGQGPEFLTYFQNEAQLEKSRLLSDRFSAERPKGSFSTLEIQRTEQGDSAMYLCASSLRRTDQETQYFGPGTRLLVL.

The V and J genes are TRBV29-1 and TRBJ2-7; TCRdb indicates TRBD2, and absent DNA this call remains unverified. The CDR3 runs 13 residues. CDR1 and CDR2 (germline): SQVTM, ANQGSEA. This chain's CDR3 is CSVYTSGTYEQYF.

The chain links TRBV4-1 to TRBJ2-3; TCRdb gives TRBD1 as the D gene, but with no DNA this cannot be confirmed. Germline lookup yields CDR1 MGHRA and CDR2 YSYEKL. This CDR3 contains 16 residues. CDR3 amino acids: CASSHPGTGDTDTQYF.

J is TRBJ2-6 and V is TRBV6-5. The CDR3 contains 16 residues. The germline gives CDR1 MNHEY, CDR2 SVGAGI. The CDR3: CASSYSQSSGANVLTF.

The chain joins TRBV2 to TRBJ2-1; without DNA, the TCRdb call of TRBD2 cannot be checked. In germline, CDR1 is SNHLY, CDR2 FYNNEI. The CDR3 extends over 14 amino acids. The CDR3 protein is CASSEAPSGRAQFF.

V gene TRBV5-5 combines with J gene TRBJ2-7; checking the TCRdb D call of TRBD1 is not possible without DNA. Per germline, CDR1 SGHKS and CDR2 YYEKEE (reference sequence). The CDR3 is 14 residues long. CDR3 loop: CASSFSRGDYEQYF.